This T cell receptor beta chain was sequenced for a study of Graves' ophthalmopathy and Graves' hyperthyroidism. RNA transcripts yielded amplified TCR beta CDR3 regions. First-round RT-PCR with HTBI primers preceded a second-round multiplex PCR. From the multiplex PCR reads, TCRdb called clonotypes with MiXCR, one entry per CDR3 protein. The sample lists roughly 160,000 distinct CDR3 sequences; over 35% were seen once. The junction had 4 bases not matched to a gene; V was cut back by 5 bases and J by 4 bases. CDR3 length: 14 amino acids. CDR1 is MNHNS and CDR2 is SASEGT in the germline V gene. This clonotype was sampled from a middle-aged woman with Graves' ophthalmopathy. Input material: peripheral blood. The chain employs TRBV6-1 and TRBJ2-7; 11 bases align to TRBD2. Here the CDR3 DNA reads TGTGCCAGCAGTATCCTAGCGGGGGGATACGAGCAGTACTTC. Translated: CASSILAGGYEQYF.